This TCR beta chain was recovered during a study of cytomegalovirus exposure and HLA in healthy donors. It was with 60 Vbeta and 13 Jbeta primers that the PCR ran. Assay used: immunoSEQ multiplex PCR; TCRdb lists only in-frame clones, some missing. The sample has about 150,000 clones, roughly four fifths seen once. Concerning this clone: The antigen remains undetermined.

Germline CDR1 reads SGHTA; CDR2 reads FQGNSA. The CDR3 consists of 12 residues. Trimming took off 5 bases at V and 8 bases at J, with 12 bases between the two ends. Study-level points and caveats: Usually a TCR sequence was rare, but some public TCRs were found in many donors. A highly shared variant cluster was judged a likely technical artifact. Specificity of three CMV-associated chains for CMV antigens was verified in vitro.

This chain uses TRBV7-2 with TRBJ1-1; unclear D gene. What was sequenced was PBMCs. This clonotype was sampled from a girl between 10 and 17 years old in good health and CMV-seropositive. This chain's CDR3 is CASSLRSGEAFF. The CDR3 nucleotides are TGTGCCAGCAGCCTCAGGTCGGGGGAAGCTTTCTTT.